The 5 T cell receptor beta chains presented below share a single source sample, sequenced in a study of T-cell reconstitution after alpha-beta-depleted transplantation in children. The TCRbeta library incorporated unique molecular identifiers. Using its own MiXCR run on the PCR reads, TCRdb lists one record per CDR3 protein. This sample yields over 150,000 distinct CDR3 sequences, of which approximately 12% are seen a single time; over 10% belongs to the top ten. Sample: PBMCs, taken before TCRalphabeta/CD19-depleted stem cell transplant. These receptors all stem from a boy aged 2-9 years with acute myeloid leukemia, due to receive a stem cell transplant.

This clonotype occurred many times. The CDR3 sequence is CSVFPRGSYNEQFF. CDR3 bases: TGCAGTGTTTTCCCGAGGGGCTCCTACAATGAGCAGTTCTTC. The chain carries TRBV20-1 and TRBJ2-1; the D gene could be TRBD1 or TRBD2 (5 bases each). Trimming left V 7 bases short and J 0 bases short, with 13 bases between. Germline CDR1 and CDR2: DFQATT and SNEGSKA (reference sequence). CDR3 length: 14 residues.

The chain links TRBV5-1 to TRBJ2-7, with TRBD1 identical over 8 bases. The CDR3 loop spans 12 amino acids. Germline CDR1 reads SGHRS; CDR2 reads YFSETQ. The ends lost 5 bases at V and 6 bases at J; junction bases unmatched: 4. Written as DNA, the CDR3 is TGCGCCAGCAGGCCTACAGGGGGCGAGCAGTACTTC. This encodes CASRPTGGEQYF.

This clonotype was observed many times. The CDR3 nucleotides read TGCGCCAGCAGCTTATACGGTGAGAACACTGAAGCTTTCTTT. Translating it yields CASSLYGENTEAFF. The rearrangement uses TRBV5-1 and TRBJ1-1; unclear D gene. V was shortened by 2 bases and J by 1 base, with 9 bases between the two germline ends. This CDR3 is built from 14 residues. Germline CDR1 SGHRS, CDR2 YFSETQ.

In this sample, this clonotype turned up many times. This chain joins TRBV29-1 and TRBJ1-1; D may be TRBD1 (5 bases). Trimming removed 1 base from V and 5 bases from J, with 11 bases in between. The CDR3 has 13 amino acids. The V gene's germline CDR1 is SQVTM and CDR2 ANQGSEA. Written as DNA, the CDR3 is TGCAGCGTTGAAGGGGGGTTAGGGACTGAAGCTTTCTTT. It translates to CSVEGGLGTEAFF.

The chain links TRBV10-3 to TRBJ2-5, with D perhaps TRBD1 (5 bases). This CDR3 spans 13 amino acids. Germline-derived CDR1 and CDR2 are ENHRY and SYGVKD. The ends were cut back, 4 bases at V and 7 bases at J, with 13 bases in the middle. The DNA of the CDR3 is TGTGCCATCAGTGCTGACAGCGAAGGGACCCAGTACTTC. Its translation: CAISADSEGTQYF.